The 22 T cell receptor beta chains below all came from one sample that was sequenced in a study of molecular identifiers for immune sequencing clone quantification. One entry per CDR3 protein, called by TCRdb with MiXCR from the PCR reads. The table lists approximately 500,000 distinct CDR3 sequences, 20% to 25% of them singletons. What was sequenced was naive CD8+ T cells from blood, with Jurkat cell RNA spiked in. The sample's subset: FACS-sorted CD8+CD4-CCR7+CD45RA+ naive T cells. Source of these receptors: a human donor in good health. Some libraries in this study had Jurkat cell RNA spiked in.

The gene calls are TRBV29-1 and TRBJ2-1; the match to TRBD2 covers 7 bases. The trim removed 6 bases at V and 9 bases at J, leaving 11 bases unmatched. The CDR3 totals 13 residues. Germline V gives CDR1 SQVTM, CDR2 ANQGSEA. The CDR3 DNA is TGCAGCGTCACGGGAGGAACGAACAGTGAGCAGTTCTTC. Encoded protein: CSVTGGTNSEQFF.

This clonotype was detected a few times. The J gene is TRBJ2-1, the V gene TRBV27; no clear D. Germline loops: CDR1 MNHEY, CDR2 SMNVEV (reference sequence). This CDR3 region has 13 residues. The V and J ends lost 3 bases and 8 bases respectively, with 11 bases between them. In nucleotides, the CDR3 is TGTGCCAGCAGTTTTTTGGGGAACCATGAGCAGTTCTTC. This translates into CASSFLGNHEQFF.

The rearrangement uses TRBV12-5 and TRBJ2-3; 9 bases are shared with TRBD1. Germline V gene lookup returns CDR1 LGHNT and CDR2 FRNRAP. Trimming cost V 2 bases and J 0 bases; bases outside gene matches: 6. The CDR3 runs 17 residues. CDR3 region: CASGLPRDRESTDTQYF. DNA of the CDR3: TGTGCTAGTGGTTTGCCCCGGGACAGGGAAAGCACAGATACGCAGTATTTT.

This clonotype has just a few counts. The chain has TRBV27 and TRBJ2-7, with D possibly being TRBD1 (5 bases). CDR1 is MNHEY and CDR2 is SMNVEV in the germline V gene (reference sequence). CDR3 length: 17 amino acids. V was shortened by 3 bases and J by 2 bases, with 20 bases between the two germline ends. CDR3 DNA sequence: TGTGCCAGCAGTTTGGGTTTGGGTCAGGGATTGCCCTACGAGCAGTACTTC. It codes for CASSLGLGQGLPYEQYF.

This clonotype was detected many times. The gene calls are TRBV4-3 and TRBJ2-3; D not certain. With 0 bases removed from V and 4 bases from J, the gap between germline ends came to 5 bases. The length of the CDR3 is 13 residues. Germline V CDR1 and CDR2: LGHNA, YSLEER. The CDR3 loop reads CASSQDGSDTQYF. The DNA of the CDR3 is TGCGCCAGCAGCCAAGACGGTTCAGATACGCAGTATTTT.

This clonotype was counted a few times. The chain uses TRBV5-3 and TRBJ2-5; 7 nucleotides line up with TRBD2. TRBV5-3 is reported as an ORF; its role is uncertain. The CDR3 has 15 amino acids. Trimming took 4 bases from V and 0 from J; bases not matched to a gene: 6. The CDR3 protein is CARSKRETYQETQYF. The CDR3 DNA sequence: TGTGCCAGAAGCAAGCGGGAAACGTACCAAGAGACCCAGTACTTC.

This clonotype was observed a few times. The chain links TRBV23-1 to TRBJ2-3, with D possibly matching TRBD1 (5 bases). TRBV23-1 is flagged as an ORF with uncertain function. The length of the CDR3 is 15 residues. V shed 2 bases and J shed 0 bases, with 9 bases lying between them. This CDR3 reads CASSQAGPSTDTQYF. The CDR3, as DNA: TGCGCCAGCAGTCAAGCAGGGCCTAGCACAGATACGCAGTATTTT.

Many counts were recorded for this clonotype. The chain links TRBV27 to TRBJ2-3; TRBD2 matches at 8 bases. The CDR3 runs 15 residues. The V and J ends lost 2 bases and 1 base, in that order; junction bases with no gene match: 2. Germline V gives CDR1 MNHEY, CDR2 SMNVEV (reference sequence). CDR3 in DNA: TGTGCCAGCAGTTTAGCGGGAGGACGCACAGATACGCAGTATTTT. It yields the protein CASSLAGGRTDTQYF.

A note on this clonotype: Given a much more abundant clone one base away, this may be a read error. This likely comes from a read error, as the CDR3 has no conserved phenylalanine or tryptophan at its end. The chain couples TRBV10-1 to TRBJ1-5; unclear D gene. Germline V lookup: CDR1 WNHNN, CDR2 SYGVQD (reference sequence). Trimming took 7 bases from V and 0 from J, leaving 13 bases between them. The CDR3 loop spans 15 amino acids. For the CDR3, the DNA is TGCGCCAGCATTACGGACCGGTTTAGCAATCAGCCCCAGCATTCT. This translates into CASITDRFSNQPQHS.

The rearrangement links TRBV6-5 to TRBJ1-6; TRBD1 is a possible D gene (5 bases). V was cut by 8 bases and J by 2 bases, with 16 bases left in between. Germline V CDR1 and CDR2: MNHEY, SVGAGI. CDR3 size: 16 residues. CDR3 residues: CASAGMEATYNSPLHF. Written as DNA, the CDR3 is TGTGCCAGCGCAGGGATGGAGGCAACCTATAATTCACCCCTCCACTTT.

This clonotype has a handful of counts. The CDR3 DNA reads TGTGCCAGCAGCGATCGAGCTCGGACAGGGGGGGCCGGGGAGCTGTTTTTT. Protein: CASSDRARTGGAGELFF. The J gene is TRBJ2-2, the V gene TRBV9; 10 nucleotides agree with TRBD1. CDR3 length: 17 amino acids. CDR1 and CDR2 (germline): SGDLS, YYNGEE. V shed 3 bases and J 6 bases; nucleotides not matched to a gene: 11.

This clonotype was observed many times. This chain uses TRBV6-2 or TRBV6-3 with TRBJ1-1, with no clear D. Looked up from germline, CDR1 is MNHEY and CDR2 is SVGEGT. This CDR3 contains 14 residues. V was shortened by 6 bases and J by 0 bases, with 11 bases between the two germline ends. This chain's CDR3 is CASRFGGMNTEAFF. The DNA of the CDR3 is TGTGCCAGCAGATTCGGAGGTATGAACACTGAAGCTTTCTTT.

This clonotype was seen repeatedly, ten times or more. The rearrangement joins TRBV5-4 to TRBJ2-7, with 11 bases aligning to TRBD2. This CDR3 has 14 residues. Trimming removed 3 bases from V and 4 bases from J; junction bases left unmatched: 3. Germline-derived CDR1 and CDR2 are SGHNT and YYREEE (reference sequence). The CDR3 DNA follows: TGTGCCAGCAGCTCGGGACTAGCGGAGTACGAGCAGTACTTC. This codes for CASSSGLAEYEQYF.

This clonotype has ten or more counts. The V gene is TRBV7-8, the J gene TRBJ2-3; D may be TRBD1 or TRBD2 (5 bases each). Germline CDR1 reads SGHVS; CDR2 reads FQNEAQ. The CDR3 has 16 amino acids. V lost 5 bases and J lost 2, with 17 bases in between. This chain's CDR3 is CASSLGTLLFTDTQYF. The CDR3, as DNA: TGTGCCAGCAGCCTGGGGACCTTACTTTTCACAGATACGCAGTATTTT.

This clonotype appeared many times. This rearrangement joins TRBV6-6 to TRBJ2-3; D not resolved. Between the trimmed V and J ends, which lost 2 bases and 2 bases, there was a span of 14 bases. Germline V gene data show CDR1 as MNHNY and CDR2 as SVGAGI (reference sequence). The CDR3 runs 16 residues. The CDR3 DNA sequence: TGTGCCAGCAGTTACGTGGAAATGGGCTTCACAGATACGCAGTATTTT. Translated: CASSYVEMGFTDTQYF.

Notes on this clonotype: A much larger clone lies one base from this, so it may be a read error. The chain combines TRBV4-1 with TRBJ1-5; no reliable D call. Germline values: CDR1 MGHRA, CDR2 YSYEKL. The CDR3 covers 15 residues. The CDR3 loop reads CASGQANLANQPQHF. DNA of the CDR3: TGCGCCAGCGGCCAAGCAAACCTAGCAAATCAGCCCCAGCATTTT.

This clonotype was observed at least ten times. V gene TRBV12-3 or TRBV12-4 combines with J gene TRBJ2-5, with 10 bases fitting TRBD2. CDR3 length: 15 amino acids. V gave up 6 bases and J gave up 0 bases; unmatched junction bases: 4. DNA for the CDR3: TGTGCCAGCAGCGTGGGACTAGCGTACCAAGAGACCCAGTACTTC. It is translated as CASSVGLAYQETQYF.

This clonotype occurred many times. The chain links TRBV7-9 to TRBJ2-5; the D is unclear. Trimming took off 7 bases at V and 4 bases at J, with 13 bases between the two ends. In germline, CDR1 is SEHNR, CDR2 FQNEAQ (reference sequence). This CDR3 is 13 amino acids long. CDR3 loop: CASIGVNLETQYF. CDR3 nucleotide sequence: TGTGCCAGCATCGGCGTTAATTTAGAGACCCAGTACTTC.

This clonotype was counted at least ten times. CDR3 bases: TGTGCCAGCATACGCAGGGGGACTGAAGCTTTCTTT. It yields the protein CASIRRGTEAFF. V usage is TRBV9 and J usage is TRBJ1-1; 7 bases line up with TRBD1. The CDR3 loop spans 12 amino acids. With 6 bases clipped from V and 5 bases from J, the junction kept 4 bases outside the gene matches. Per germline, CDR1 SGDLS and CDR2 YYNGEE.

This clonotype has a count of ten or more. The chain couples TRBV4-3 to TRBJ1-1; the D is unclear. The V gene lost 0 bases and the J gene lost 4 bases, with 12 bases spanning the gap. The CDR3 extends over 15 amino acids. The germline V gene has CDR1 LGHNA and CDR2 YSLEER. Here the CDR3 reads CASSQEWEMSTEAFF. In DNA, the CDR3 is TGCGCCAGCAGCCAAGAATGGGAGATGAGCACTGAAGCTTTCTTT.

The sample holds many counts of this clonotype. CDR3 loop: CASSFAPDQSTDTQYF. The CDR3 DNA follows: TGTGCCAGCAGTTTCGCACCGGACCAAAGCACAGATACGCAGTATTTT. The rearrangement links TRBV6-6 to TRBJ2-3; D unclear. Germline V gives CDR1 MNHNY, CDR2 SVGAGI (reference sequence). The CDR3 spans 16 residues. The V end lost 4 bases, the J end lost 0 bases, and 14 bases lay between the germline ends.

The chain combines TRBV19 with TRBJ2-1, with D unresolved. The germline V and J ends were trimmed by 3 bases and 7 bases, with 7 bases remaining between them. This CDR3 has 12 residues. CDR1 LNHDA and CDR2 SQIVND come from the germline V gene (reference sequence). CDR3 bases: TGTGCCAGTAGTATTGCCCAAAATGAGCAGTTCTTC. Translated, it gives CASSIAQNEQFF. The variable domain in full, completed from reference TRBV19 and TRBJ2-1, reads DGGITQSPKYLFRKEGQNVTLSCEQNLNHDAMYWYRQDPGQGLRLIYYSQIVNDFQKGDIAEGYSVSREKKESFPLTVTSAQKNPTAFYLCASSIAQNEQFFGPGTRLTVL.